The next 20 T cell receptor beta chains were all read from a single sample in a study of blood T cell repertoires in COVID-19. Produced via immunoSEQ multiplex PCR; TCRdb's table is partial and in-frame only. This table has around 370,000 clones, around 87% appearing once. Specimen: peripheral blood. These receptors were taken from a woman between 45 and 60 years old with COVID-19, enrolled during active disease.

The chain has TRBV5-3 and TRBJ1-5; D possibly corresponds to TRBD1 (6 bases). TRBV5-3 is an open reading frame whose function is uncertain. Trimming pared 4 bases from V and 2 bases from J, leaving 10 bases between. This CDR3 comprises 14 residues. Here the CDR3 reads CARSGRGGNQPQHF. The CDR3 DNA follows: TGTGCCAGAAGCGGCAGGGGTGGCAATCAGCCCCAGCATTTT.

In this sample, this clone turned up once. This chain joins TRBV7-9 and TRBJ2-5; 8 bases match TRBD1. The length of the CDR3 is 14 residues. Germline trimming cut 6 bases from V and 4 bases from J; bases unmatched to any gene: 7. CDR1 is SEHNR and CDR2 is FQNEAQ in the germline V gene (reference sequence). CDR3 in amino acids: CASSRTGGGETQYF. The CDR3 coding sequence is TGTGCCAGCAGTCGTACAGGGGGAGGAGAGACCCAGTACTTC.

V and J are TRBV5-1 and TRBJ1-2, with 9 bases that match TRBD1. J gave up 5 bases and V 4 bases, and 6 bases lay outside the gene matches. Germline CDR1 is SGHRS and CDR2 is YFSETQ. The CDR3 consists of 14 residues. The CDR3 DNA sequence: TGCGCCAGCAGCGAAGGACAGGGGACATATGGCTACACCTTC. Translating it yields CASSEGQGTYGYTF.

The gene calls are TRBV20-1 and TRBJ1-4; 8 bases fit TRBD1. The CDR3 covers 15 residues. Germline V gene sequence: CDR1 DFQATT, CDR2 SNEGSKA (reference sequence). V dropped 3 bases and J dropped 7; count of bases not matched to a gene: 10. The CDR3 DNA follows: TGCAGTGCTAGTCCTTCCGGGACAGGACCTGAAAAACTGTTTTTT. Amino acid sequence: CSASPSGTGPEKLFF.

The chain combines TRBV5-1 with TRBJ2-7, with D perhaps TRBD2 (5 bases). The CDR3 consists of 15 residues. Germline assignment: CDR1 SGHRS and CDR2 YFSETQ. V lost 2 bases and J lost 3, with 15 bases in between. The CDR3 sequence is CASSFLSGSHYEQYF. CDR3 coding DNA: TGCGCCAGCAGCTTTCTCTCGGGATCCCACTACGAGCAGTACTTC.

The chain is built from TRBV27 and TRBJ2-3, with TRBD1 matching over 8 bases. Germline V gene data show CDR1 as MNHEY and CDR2 as SMNVEV (reference sequence). With V trimmed by 5 bases and J by 1 base, 5 bases remained unmatched. The CDR3 spans 15 residues. The CDR3 coding sequence is TGTGCCAGCAGTCTTGGACAGGGACGCACAGATACGCAGTATTTT. As protein: CASSLGQGRTDTQYF.

V gene TRBV6-2 or TRBV6-3 combines with J gene TRBJ1-3, with a possible D match to TRBD1 (6 bases). This CDR3 region has 14 residues. The ends were cut back, 6 bases at V and 0 bases at J, with 9 bases in the middle. Germline V lookup: CDR1 MNHEY, CDR2 SVGEGT. The CDR3 protein is CASSRQVSGNTIYF. The CDR3 DNA reads as TGTGCCAGCAGCCGACAGGTCTCTGGAAACACCATATATTTT.

This rearrangement joins TRBV4-3 to TRBJ2-7; TRBD2 might be the D (6 bases). Looked up from germline, CDR1 is LGHNA and CDR2 is YSLEER. The ends were cut back, 1 base at V and 3 bases at J, with 13 bases in the middle. The CDR3 extends over 15 amino acids. Written as DNA, the CDR3 is TGCGCCAGCAGCCAAGTTTCGGGAGAACTCTACGAGCAGTACTTC. Its protein product is CASSQVSGELYEQYF.

The V gene is TRBV7-3, the J gene TRBJ1-5; possible D gene TRBD1, 6 bases. Trimming left V 4 bases short and J 0 bases short, with 25 bases between. CDR3 length: 20 amino acids. In germline, CDR1 is SGHTA, CDR2 FQGTGA. CDR3: CASSSQRGRTVQASNQPQHF. The DNA of the CDR3 is TGTGCCAGCAGCTCCCAAAGAGGAAGGACAGTCCAGGCTAGCAATCAGCCCCAGCATTTT.

The J gene is TRBJ2-1, the V gene TRBV4-1; 7 nucleotides match TRBD2. This CDR3 region has 14 residues. After removal of 7 bases from V and 10 bases from J, the junction contained 13 bases not matched to a gene. Germline V gene data show CDR1 as MGHRA and CDR2 as YSYEKL. CDR3 sequence: CASTTPGTIREQFF. In nucleotides, the CDR3 is TGCGCCAGCACAACCCCCGGGACTATTCGGGAGCAGTTCTTC.

V usage is TRBV5-1 and J usage is TRBJ1-1; TRBD1 is a possible D gene (5 bases). CDR1 and CDR2 (germline): SGHRS, YFSETQ. The CDR3 runs 15 residues. Between the trimmed V and J ends, which lost 1 base and 1 base, there was a span of 11 bases. DNA for the CDR3: TGCGCCAGCAGCTTGCGCCCAACAGGGAACACTGAAGCTTTCTTT. Encoded protein: CASSLRPTGNTEAFF.

This sequence joins TRBV7-2 and TRBJ1-2, with D maybe TRBD1 (6 bases). Between the trimmed V and J ends, which lost 3 bases and 2 bases, there was a span of 16 bases. CDR1 and CDR2 from the germline V gene are SGHTA and FQGNSA. This CDR3 is built from 16 residues. The CDR3: CASSFTTPGQNYGYTF. The CDR3 coding sequence is TGTGCCAGCAGCTTCACTACTCCGGGACAAAACTATGGCTACACCTTC. The whole variable domain, filled in from reference TRBV7-2 and TRBJ1-2, reads GAGVSQSPSNKVTEKGKDVELRCDPISGHTALYWYRQSLGQGLEFLIYFQGNSAPDKSGLPSDRFSAERTGGSVSTLTIQRTQQEDSAVYLCASSFTTPGQNYGYTFGSGTRLTVV.

The chain combines TRBV19 with TRBJ1-1, with D unresolved. Germline loops: CDR1 LNHDA, CDR2 SQIVND (reference sequence). Trimming removed 1 base at V and 4 bases at J, with 13 bases between. The CDR3 sequence is 15 residues long. CDR3 region: CASSIGVLGTTEAFF. CDR3 sequence (DNA): TGTGCCAGTAGTATAGGAGTCTTGGGCACCACTGAAGCTTTCTTT. Full variable domain (missing parts from reference TRBV19 and TRBJ1-1): DGGITQSPKYLFRKEGQNVTLSCEQNLNHDAMYWYRQDPGQGLRLIYYSQIVNDFQKGDIAEGYSVSREKKESFPLTVTSAQKNPTAFYLCASSIGVLGTTEAFFGQGTRLTVV.

V usage is TRBV25-1 and J usage is TRBJ1-2, with 7 bases identical to TRBD1. This CDR3 is 12 amino acids long. V was pared by 5 bases and J by 7 bases, with 4 bases of the junction left unmatched. In germline, CDR1 is MGHDK, CDR2 SYGVNS. DNA for the CDR3: TGTGCCAGCAGTAGACAGGGTCTTGGCTACACCTTC. It yields the protein CASSRQGLGYTF.

This sequence joins TRBV28 and TRBJ2-7; 7 bases align to TRBD2. The CDR3 runs 13 residues. Germline lookup yields CDR1 MDHEN and CDR2 SYDVKM. V lost 10 bases to trimming and J lost 3 bases; unmatched junction nucleotides: 9. The CDR3 DNA reads TGTGCCACCGGGACCCGGGGGGACTACGAGCAGTACTTC. Translation: CATGTRGDYEQYF.

The rearrangement links TRBV6-4 to TRBJ1-1; D is uncertain. CDR3 length: 13 residues. From germline, CDR1 is MRHNA and CDR2 SNTAGT. With 0 bases removed from V and 1 base from J, the gap between germline ends came to 3 bases. The CDR3 DNA follows: TGTGCCAGCAGTGACTCCAAGAACACTGAAGCTTTCTTT. The encoded protein is CASSDSKNTEAFF.

The chain is built from TRBV3-1 (or the pseudogene TRBV3-2) and TRBJ2-1; 12 bases agree with TRBD1. Germline V gene sequence: CDR1 LGHDT, CDR2 YNNKEL (reference sequence). With V trimmed by 5 bases and J by 9 bases, 11 bases remained unmatched. This CDR3 comprises 16 residues. For the CDR3, the DNA is TGTGCCAGCAGCGAAAACCCGGGACAGGGGGCTTCTGAGCAGTTCTTC. It translates to CASSENPGQGASEQFF.

This chain joins TRBV24-1 and TRBJ2-2; 16 bases are shared with TRBD2. V was pared by 4 bases and J by 6 bases, with 10 bases of the junction left unmatched. The CDR3 is 19 amino acids. CDR1 and CDR2 (germline): KGHDR, SFDVKD. Here the CDR3 reads CATSDTAGTSGRAPGELFF. The CDR3 DNA reads TGTGCCACCAGTGACACCGCCGGGACTAGCGGGAGGGCCCCCGGGGAGCTGTTTTTT.

The chain links TRBV19 to TRBJ1-5; the match to TRBD1 covers 7 bases. This CDR3 is built from 12 residues. The germline CDR1 and CDR2 sequences are LNHDA and SQIVND (reference sequence). V dropped 5 bases and J dropped 7; count of bases not matched to a gene: 2. DNA of the CDR3: TGTGCCAGTAGTGACAGGGACCAGCCCCAGCATTTT. Its translation: CASSDRDQPQHF.

J is TRBJ2-1 and V is TRBV29-1; D unclear. Germline V CDR1 and CDR2: SQVTM, ANQGSEA. The CDR3 is 12 amino acids. Trimming shortened V by 3 bases and J by 9 bases, and 12 bases separated the two germline ends. CDR3 nucleotides: TGCAGCGTTGAGGCCCCCCCCGTTGAGCAGTTCTTC. It encodes CSVEAPPVEQFF.